The 16 T cell receptor beta chains in this list originate from one sample, sequenced in a study of tissue T cells after allogeneic stem cell transplantation. Produced via immunoSEQ multiplex PCR; TCRdb's table is partial and in-frame only. Among about 5,800 clones listed, approximately 48% were seen once. Indicated time point: mouse harvest day 7 after allogeneic transplant. The graft held 10^6 splenic CD5+ T cells and 10^7 T-cell-depleted bone marrow cells. The sequenced sample consisted of skin. These receptors came from a female BALB/c mouse given C57BL/6 T cells with graft-versus-host disease after an allogeneic hematopoietic cell transplant.

As for this clone: Any gene name here is a mouse gene name. The CDR3 goes on 1 residue after the read ends, and that part is filled in from the germline J gene. The chain uses TRBV26 and TRBJ1-2; D gene unclear. V dropped 0 bases and J dropped 0 bases, with 2 bases sitting between them. Germline V gene lookup returns CDR1 KGHPV and CDR2 FQNQEV (reference sequence). The CDR3 loop spans 13 amino acids. The CDR3 loop is CASSLSTNSDYTF. CDR3 DNA, as far as it was read: TGTGCCAGCAGTCTGTCGACAAACTCCGACTACACC.

A remark on this clone: Gene names and germline refer to mouse. The DNA ends 1 residue before the CDR3 does, and the rest of the CDR3 is filled in from the germline J gene. This chain connects TRBV29 to TRBJ1-1, with D perhaps matching TRBD1 (6 bases). The ends were cut back, 5 bases at V and 0 bases at J, with 10 bases in the middle. The CDR3 contains 14 residues. Germline-derived CDR1 and CDR2 are MSHET and SYDVDS. The CDR3 reads CASSTGPANTEVFF. CDR3 bases read: TGTGCTAGCAGTACAGGGCCTGCAAACACAGAAGTCTTC.

Regarding this clone: Gene names are the mouse ones. With the read ending 1 residue before the CDR3 end, the germline J gene is used to fill in that end. This sequence joins TRBV31 and TRBJ2-5; D unclear. The CDR3 has 14 amino acids. V lost 0 bases and J lost 0, with 7 bases in between. From germline, CDR1 is GKSSPN and CDR2 SITVG. The CDR3 sequence is CAWSLKGNQDTQYF. The CDR3 DNA, read in part, is TGTGCCTGGAGTCTAAAGGGTAACCAAGACACCCAGTAC.

On this clone itself: The genes and germline here are from mouse. The CDR3 end lies 1 residue beyond the end of the read and is filled in from the germline J gene. The chain employs TRBV26 and TRBJ1-3; D unclear. Per the germline V gene, CDR1 is KGHPV and CDR2 is FQNQEV (reference sequence). V was pared by 1 base and J by 0 bases, with 4 bases between. The CDR3 extends over 14 amino acids. The CDR3 here is CASSLYISGNTLYF. The covered CDR3 bases are TGTGCCAGCAGTCTGTACATTTCTGGAAATACGCTCTAT.

Note on this clone: Genes and germline are mouse. Read data end 1 residue before the CDR3 end; the end is taken from the germline J gene. J is TRBJ2-7 and V is TRBV13-1; the match to TRBD2 covers 12 bases. With 6 bases clipped from V and 4 bases from J, the junction kept 5 bases outside the gene matches. The germline CDR1 and CDR2 sequences are NSHNY and SYGAGN. This CDR3 is 14 amino acids long. The DNA read from the CDR3 is TGTGCCAGCACCCCGACTGGGGGGGCTTATGAACAGTAC. Its protein is CASTPTGGAYEQY. The full CDR3 protein reads CASTPTGGAYEQYF.

This clone was seen only a few times. Germline and genes: mouse. Sequencing ends 1 residue short of the CDR3 end; the germline J gene provides the rest. The rearrangement joins TRBV1 to TRBJ1-4; 9 nucleotides agree with TRBD1. Trimming cost V 4 bases and J 5 bases; bases outside gene matches: 5. The CDR3 spans 15 residues. Germline values: CDR1 NSQYPW, CDR2 LRSPGD (reference sequence). The CDR3 loop is CTCSEGQGRNERLFF. The DNA read from the CDR3 is TGCACCTGCAGTGAGGGACAGGGAAGAAACGAAAGATTATTT.

Comment on this clone: Gene names are mouse gene names. The CDR3 end is not reached by the read, which stops 1 residue before it; the germline J gene fills it in. The chain employs TRBV3 and TRBJ1-1; D not certain. The ends were cut back, 5 bases at V and 1 base at J, with 8 bases in the middle. Germline assignment: CDR1 SNHLY and CDR2 FYNGKV (reference sequence). The CDR3 totals 13 residues. The CDR3 loop reads CASSLWGNTEVFF. The CDR3 bases that were read are TGTGCCAGCAGCCTCTGGGGGAACACAGAAGTCTTC.

To note about this clone: The gene names given are mouse names. Read sequence stops 1 residue before the CDR3 end, and the germline J gene provides the missing end. The rearrangement uses TRBV4 and TRBJ2-7, with 8 bases identical to TRBD2. Germline V gene data show CDR1 as LGHDT and CDR2 as YNNKQL (reference sequence). V lost 4 bases, J lost 3 bases, and 5 bases stayed unmatched. This CDR3 contains 14 residues. CDR3 region: CASSSRTGSYEQYF. The sequenced part of the CDR3 DNA is TGTGCCAGCAGCTCCCGGACTGGGAGCTATGAACAGTAC.

On this clone itself: All gene names here are mouse names. Read sequence stops 1 residue before the CDR3 end, and the germline J gene provides the missing end. The V call is TRBV26, the J call TRBJ2-5; 9 bases map to TRBD1. CDR1 and CDR2 (germline): KGHPV, FQNQEV (reference sequence). After removal of 4 bases from V and 5 bases from J, the junction contained 4 bases not matched to a gene. The CDR3 is 14 amino acids. CDR3 amino acids: CASSPGTGRDTQYF. CDR3 bases read: TGTGCCAGCAGTCCCGGGACAGGGAGAGACACCCAGTAC.

This clone is large in the sample. The gene names here belong to mouse. From the germline J gene comes the end of the CDR3, since the read stops 1 residue before it. Other DNA sequences in this sample translate to the same CDR3. The rearrangement uses TRBV2 and TRBJ2-7, with TRBD2 matching over 8 bases. CDR1 is LGHNA and CDR2 is YSYQKL in the germline V gene. V shed 0 bases, J shed 3 bases, and the junction held 1 base outside the gene matches. This CDR3 comprises 14 residues. The CDR3 spells CASSQDWGGYEQYF. The covered CDR3 bases are TGTGCCAGCAGCCAAGATTGGGGGGGCTATGAACAGTAC.

Regarding this clone: Gene names are the mouse ones. The read terminates 1 residue before the CDR3 end, so the remaining end is supplied by the germline J gene. The chain links TRBV5 to TRBJ2-2; 10 bases align to TRBD1. The CDR3 is 16 residues long. Germline CDR1 reads LGHNA; CDR2 reads YNLKQL (reference sequence). Trimming removed 0 bases from V and 4 bases from J; junction bases left unmatched: 2. The sequenced CDR3 bases are TGTGCCAGCAGCCAAGAAGGGGACAGGGGCACCGGGCAGCTCTAC. This sequence encodes CASSQEGDRGTGQLY. The CDR3 in its entirety is CASSQEGDRGTGQLYF.

Notes on this clone: The gene names here belong to mouse. From the germline J gene comes the end of the CDR3, since the read stops 1 residue before it. This rearrangement joins TRBV26 to TRBJ2-5; TRBD1 matches 7 bases. V dropped 6 bases and J dropped 3; count of bases not matched to a gene: 3. Germline CDR1 is KGHPV and CDR2 is FQNQEV (reference sequence). The CDR3 extends over 13 amino acids. CDR3 DNA (partial): TGTGCCAGCAGGGGGACAGAACAAGACACCCAGTAC. The encoded protein is CASRGTEQDTQY. In full, the CDR3 reads CASRGTEQDTQYF.

This clone has a handful of counts. Here the gene names and germline are mouse. The read finishes 1 residue shy of the CDR3 end, and the germline J gene is used to complete it. The V call is TRBV1, the J call TRBJ2-1; a possible D gene is TRBD2 (6 bases). Trimming took 0 bases from V and 7 from J, leaving 13 bases between them. The CDR3 runs 15 residues. CDR1 and CDR2 (germline): NSQYPW, LRSPGD (reference sequence). Here the CDR3 reads CTCSADNWAWAEQFF. The sequenced part of the CDR3 DNA is TGCACCTGCAGTGCAGATAACTGGGCGTGGGCTGAGCAGTTC.

Comments on this clone: Gene names refer to mouse genes. The read ends 1 residue shy of where the CDR3 ends; the end is completed using the germline J gene. This rearrangement joins TRBV26 to TRBJ2-4; D not resolved. V lost 3 bases and J 4 bases, leaving 5 bases between the germline ends. The CDR3 has 12 amino acids. Looked up from germline, CDR1 is KGHPV and CDR2 is FQNQEV (reference sequence). Incomplete CDR3 DNA: TGTGCCAGCAGTCTCGACAAAAACACCTTGTAC. This gives the protein CASSLDKNTLY. The CDR3, in full, reads CASSLDKNTLYF.

As concerns this clone: Mouse gene names apply. Coverage ceases 1 residue before the CDR3 finishes, and the germline J gene fills in the end. The V gene is TRBV15, the J gene TRBJ2-3; possible D gene TRBD1, 6 bases. CDR1 and CDR2 (germline): SGHND, FRSKSL. V was cut by 6 bases and J by 0 bases, with 10 bases left in between. The CDR3 is 14 residues long. The chain's CDR3 is CASRGTTSAETLYF. The DNA read from the CDR3 is TGTGCCAGCAGGGGGACAACTAGTGCAGAAACGCTGTAT.

Worth noting for this clone: Germline and genes: mouse. The read is 1 residue too short to cover the CDR3 end, so that end is filled in from the germline J gene. The chain employs TRBV26 and TRBJ2-3; D gene uncertain. V lost 2 bases to trimming and J lost 0 bases, with 6 bases between them. Germline CDR1 KGHPV, CDR2 FQNQEV (reference sequence). The CDR3 is 14 residues long. CDR3: CASSLRVSAETLYF. The sequenced CDR3 bases are TGTGCCAGCAGTCTGAGGGTTAGTGCAGAAACGCTGTAT.